The rows below give T cell receptor beta chains drawn from one sample of a study of cytomegalovirus exposure and HLA in healthy donors. TCRdb keeps only in-frame clones here, not all; method: immunoSEQ multiplex PCR. Among approximately 110,000 clones listed, under 85% were seen once. Material for sequencing was PBMCs. The origin of the receptors is a woman aged 50 to 60 in good health and CMV-seropositive. Both conserved end residues are part of each CDR3. Each record gives: D gene, J gene, clone size, V gene, CDR3 protein, CDR3 DNA. D genes are given only for firm matches. Clone size is not always given. Where it is, it says once, few, many or a class for expanded clones.

D gene: .
J gene: TRBJ2-7
clone size: .
V gene: TRBV9
CDR3 protein: CASSAEQGKFYEQYF
CDR3 DNA: TGTGCCAGCAGCGCCGAGCAGGGGAAATTCTACGAGCAGTACTTC

D gene: .
J gene: TRBJ1-3
clone size: .
V gene: TRBV9
CDR3 protein: CASSVGQVDGNTIYF
CDR3 DNA: TGTGCCAGCAGCGTAGGACAGGTTGACGGAAACACCATATATTTT

D gene: TRBD1
J gene: TRBJ2-2
clone size: .
V gene: TRBV7-9
CDR3 protein: CSSSPPPTGLALFF
CDR3 DNA: TGTTCCAGCAGCCCCCCCCCGACAGGGTTGGCGCTGTTTTTT

D gene: .
J gene: TRBJ2-2
clone size: .
V gene: TRBV27
CDR3 protein: CASKNGEGTGELFF
CDR3 DNA: TGTGCCAGCAAGAACGGCGAGGGCACCGGGGAGCTGTTTTTT

D gene: .
J gene: TRBJ2-1
clone size: .
V gene: TRBV9
CDR3 protein: CASSAVRGFDEQFF
CDR3 DNA: TGTGCCAGCAGCGCCGTGCGAGGATTTGATGAGCAGTTCTTC

D gene: TRBD1
J gene: TRBJ1-2
clone size: once
V gene: TRBV6-1
CDR3 protein: CASSSQQGADYGYTF
CDR3 DNA: TGTGCCAGCAGTTCTCAACAGGGGGCGGACTATGGCTACACCTTC

D gene: TRBD2
J gene: TRBJ2-7
clone size: .
V gene: TRBV4-1
CDR3 protein: CASSQETSFHEQYF
CDR3 DNA: TGCGCCAGCAGCCAAGAGACTAGCTTCCACGAGCAGTACTTC

D gene: .
J gene: TRBJ1-1
clone size: few
V gene: TRBV11-2
CDR3 protein: CASSLEAVAEAFF
CDR3 DNA: TGTGCCAGCAGCTTAGAGGCGGTGGCTGAAGCTTTCTTT

D gene: .
J gene: TRBJ2-1
clone size: .
V gene: TRBV5-1
CDR3 protein: CASSGVFRGNEQFF
CDR3 DNA: TGCGCCAGCAGCGGCGTCTTCCGCGGGAATGAGCAGTTCTTC

D gene: TRBD2
J gene: TRBJ2-3
clone size: .
V gene: TRBV9
CDR3 protein: CASSVTGGVASTDTQYF
CDR3 DNA: TGTGCCAGCAGCGTAACGGGGGGGGTAGCTAGCACAGATACGCAGTATTTT

D gene: TRBD1
J gene: TRBJ2-5
clone size: .
V gene: TRBV10-3
CDR3 protein: CAISESPQYGQGETQYF
CDR3 DNA: TGTGCCATCAGTGAGTCTCCCCAATATGGACAGGGGGAGACCCAGTACTTC

D gene: TRBD1
J gene: TRBJ2-5
clone size: .
V gene: TRBV7-9
CDR3 protein: CSSSLRDRGYQETQYF
CDR3 DNA: TGTTCCAGCAGCTTAAGGGACAGGGGGTACCAAGAGACCCAGTACTTC

D gene: .
J gene: TRBJ1-5
clone size: once
V gene: TRBV19
CDR3 protein: CASSADSSYQPQHF
CDR3 DNA: TGTGCCAGTAGTGCCGACTCTTCGTATCAGCCCCAGCATTTT

D gene: .
J gene: TRBJ2-5
clone size: .
V gene: TRBV2
CDR3 protein: CASSGGGTSQAQYF
CDR3 DNA: TGTGCCAGCAGTGGCGGGGGCACCTCCCAGGCCCAGTACTTC

D gene: TRBD1
J gene: TRBJ2-7
clone size: .
V gene: TRBV5-1
CDR3 protein: CASSLGGQAHEQYF
CDR3 DNA: TGCGCCAGCAGCTTGGGGGGACAGGCCCACGAGCAGTACTTC

D gene: TRBD2
J gene: TRBJ2-7
clone size: .
V gene: TRBV13
CDR3 protein: CASSSTSGSEQYF
CDR3 DNA: TGTGCCAGCAGCTCGACTAGCGGGTCCGAGCAGTACTTC

D gene: TRBD2
J gene: TRBJ2-3
clone size: .
V gene: TRBV11-2
CDR3 protein: CASSLNVAGGETQYF
CDR3 DNA: TGTGCCAGCAGCTTAAACGTCGCGGGAGGGGAGACGCAGTATTTT

D gene: .
J gene: TRBJ1-2
clone size: .
V gene: TRBV18
CDR3 protein: CASSPWQGHGYTF
CDR3 DNA: TGTGCCAGCTCACCCTGGCAGGGTCATGGCTACACCTTC

D gene: .
J gene: TRBJ2-2
clone size: .
V gene: TRBV2
CDR3 protein: CASSDWRGDTGELFF
CDR3 DNA: TGTGCCAGCAGTGACTGGCGGGGCGACACCGGGGAGCTGTTTTTT

D gene: .
J gene: TRBJ1-3
clone size: .
V gene: TRBV5-5
CDR3 protein: CASSLGTGRGLPGNTIYF
CDR3 DNA: TGTGCCAGCAGCTTGGGGACGGGTCGGGGGTTACCTGGAAACACCATATATTTT

D gene: TRBD1
J gene: TRBJ2-6
clone size: .
V gene: TRBV9
CDR3 protein: CASSFRGTDSSGANGLTF
CDR3 DNA: TGTGCCAGCAGTTTTCGTGGGACAGACTCCTCTGGGGCCAACGGCCTGACTTTC

D gene: .
J gene: TRBJ1-1
clone size: .
V gene: TRBV7-9
CDR3 protein: CASSLNGQLNTEAFF
CDR3 DNA: TGTGCCAGCAGCTTAAATGGACAGCTGAACACTGAAGCTTTCTTT

D gene: .
J gene: TRBJ1-4
clone size: .
V gene: TRBV2
CDR3 protein: CASSSSSTNEKLFF
CDR3 DNA: TGTGCCAGCAGTTCCAGTTCAACTAATGAAAAACTGTTTTTT

D gene: .
J gene: TRBJ1-6
clone size: few
V gene: TRBV4-1
CDR3 protein: CASSQARQRLEAPLHF
CDR3 DNA: TGCGCCAGCAGCCAAGCCCGACAGAGACTTGAGGCACCCCTCCACTTT

D gene: TRBD2
J gene: TRBJ2-2
clone size: once
V gene: TRBV4-3
CDR3 protein: CASSQSGGLSTGELFF
CDR3 DNA: TGCGCCAGCAGCCAGAGCGGGGGGTTGTCCACCGGGGAGCTGTTTTTT

D gene: .
J gene: TRBJ2-1
clone size: .
V gene: TRBV4-3
CDR3 protein: CASSSSRSSYNEQFF
CDR3 DNA: TGCGCCAGCAGCTCTAGCCGGAGCTCCTACAATGAGCAGTTCTTC

D gene: TRBD1
J gene: TRBJ1-5
clone size: .
V gene: TRBV15
CDR3 protein: CATSRDRGNQPQHF
CDR3 DNA: TGTGCCACCAGCAGGGACAGGGGGAATCAGCCCCAGCATTTT

D gene: TRBD2
J gene: TRBJ2-5
clone size: .
V gene: TRBV2
CDR3 protein: CASSAGLAGVTEETQYF
CDR3 DNA: TGTGCCAGCAGTGCAGGACTAGCGGGAGTTACGGAAGAGACCCAGTACTTC

D gene: .
J gene: TRBJ2-1
clone size: .
V gene: TRBV11-3
CDR3 protein: CASSLGLGRNEQFF
CDR3 DNA: TGTGCCAGCAGCTTAGGATTGGGGCGGAATGAGCAGTTCTTC

D gene: TRBD1
J gene: TRBJ2-7
clone size: .
V gene: TRBV6-5
CDR3 protein: CASSRAGTGEQYF
CDR3 DNA: TGTGCCAGCAGTAGGGCCGGGACAGGCGAGCAGTACTTC

D gene: .
J gene: TRBJ1-4
clone size: .
V gene: TRBV29-1
CDR3 protein: CSVELGQGNEKLFF
CDR3 DNA: TGCAGCGTTGAATTAGGGCAGGGGAACGAAAAACTGTTTTTT

D gene: TRBD1
J gene: TRBJ2-5
clone size: .
V gene: TRBV27
CDR3 protein: CASSFRGQVFETQYF
CDR3 DNA: TGTGCCAGCAGTTTTAGGGGACAGGTGTTCGAGACCCAGTACTTC

D gene: TRBD2
J gene: TRBJ2-7
clone size: few
V gene: TRBV2
CDR3 protein: CASSGGGGDHEQYF
CDR3 DNA: TGTGCCAGCAGTGGGGGCGGGGGGGACCACGAGCAGTACTTC

D gene: .
J gene: TRBJ2-4
clone size: once
V gene: TRBV11-2
CDR3 protein: CASSLNGLEKNIQYF
CDR3 DNA: TGTGCCAGCAGCTTAAATGGGCTGGAAAAAAACATTCAGTACTTC

D gene: TRBD1
J gene: TRBJ2-1
clone size: .
V gene: TRBV7-2
CDR3 protein: CASSSGTGAYNEQFF
CDR3 DNA: TGTGCCAGCAGCTCCGGGACAGGAGCCTACAATGAGCAGTTCTTC

D gene: TRBD2
J gene: TRBJ2-7
clone size: .
V gene: TRBV10-3
CDR3 protein: CAISESGGEGYEQYF
CDR3 DNA: TGTGCCATCAGTGAGTCGGGCGGGGAGGGCTACGAGCAGTACTTC

D gene: TRBD1
J gene: TRBJ2-3
clone size: .
V gene: TRBV25-1
CDR3 protein: CASSERRQGAIDTQYF
CDR3 DNA: TGTGCCAGCAGTGAAAGGAGACAGGGGGCCATAGATACGCAGTATTTT

D gene: .
J gene: TRBJ1-4
clone size: once
V gene: TRBV5-1
CDR3 protein: CASALGAGNEKLFF
CDR3 DNA: TGCGCCAGTGCCCTCGGGGCGGGAAATGAAAAACTGTTTTTT

D gene: TRBD2
J gene: TRBJ2-3
clone size: .
V gene: TRBV7-3
CDR3 protein: CASSQSRGSGGTDTQYF
CDR3 DNA: TGTGCCAGCAGCCAATCGCGGGGTAGCGGGGGTACAGATACGCAGTATTTT

D gene: TRBD2
J gene: TRBJ2-3
clone size: .
V gene: TRBV15
CDR3 protein: CATSRDGRDTDTQYF
CDR3 DNA: TGTGCCACCAGCAGAGACGGGAGGGACACAGATACGCAGTATTTT

D gene: TRBD2
J gene: TRBJ2-2
clone size: few
V gene: TRBV19
CDR3 protein: CASSMVAGNTGELFF
CDR3 DNA: TGTGCCAGTAGTATGGTAGCGGGAAACACCGGGGAGCTGTTTTTT

D gene: .
J gene: TRBJ2-3
clone size: .
V gene: TRBV7-9
CDR3 protein: CASSVDFSPTDTQYF
CDR3 DNA: TGTGCCAGCAGCGTCGACTTTTCCCCCACAGATACGCAGTATTTT

D gene: TRBD2
J gene: TRBJ2-1
clone size: .
V gene: TRBV6-6
CDR3 protein: CATRLAGYDEQFF
CDR3 DNA: TGTGCCACCAGACTAGCGGGGTACGATGAGCAGTTCTTC

D gene: TRBD1
J gene: TRBJ1-2
clone size: .
V gene: TRBV5-4
CDR3 protein: CASSLRDRGAYGYTF
CDR3 DNA: TGTGCCAGCAGCCTCCGGGACAGGGGCGCCTATGGCTACACCTTC

D gene: .
J gene: TRBJ1-6
clone size: few
V gene: TRBV14
CDR3 protein: CASRPSGSSYNSPLHF
CDR3 DNA: TGTGCCAGCAGGCCCTCGGGGAGCTCCTATAATTCACCCCTCCACTTT

D gene: .
J gene: TRBJ1-5
clone size: .
V gene: TRBV5-3
CDR3 protein: CARRGRVANQPQHF
CDR3 DNA: TGTGCCAGAAGGGGCAGGGTGGCCAATCAGCCCCAGCATTTT

D gene: .
J gene: TRBJ2-5
clone size: .
V gene: TRBV9
CDR3 protein: CASRRGLEVGETQYF
CDR3 DNA: TGTGCCAGCAGACGCGGACTCGAAGTGGGGGAGACCCAGTACTTC

D gene: TRBD1
J gene: TRBJ1-1
clone size: few
V gene: TRBV6-6
CDR3 protein: CASSPRTGKNTEAFF
CDR3 DNA: TGTGCCAGCAGTCCGAGGACAGGGAAAAATACTGAAGCTTTCTTT

D gene: .
J gene: TRBJ2-7
clone size: .
V gene: TRBV18
CDR3 protein: CASSVPGGNEQYF
CDR3 DNA: TGTGCCAGCTCAGTCCCAGGGGGGAACGAGCAGTACTTC

D gene: .
J gene: TRBJ2-5
clone size: .
V gene: TRBV19
CDR3 protein: CASSIHSQETQYF
CDR3 DNA: TGTGCCAGTAGTATACACAGCCAAGAGACCCAGTACTTC

D gene: TRBD2
J gene: TRBJ2-3
clone size: .
V gene: TRBV5-1
CDR3 protein: CASSPPPGLLTDTQYF
CDR3 DNA: TGCGCCAGCAGCCCACCCCCGGGACTACTCACAGATACGCAGTATTTT

D gene: TRBD1
J gene: TRBJ2-4
clone size: .
V gene: TRBV19
CDR3 protein: CASSRMETGTGGNIQYF
CDR3 DNA: TGTGCCAGTAGTAGAATGGAGACGGGGACAGGCGGAAACATTCAGTACTTC

D gene: TRBD1
J gene: TRBJ1-4
clone size: once
V gene: TRBV6-1
CDR3 protein: CASRLTGGKSEKLFF
CDR3 DNA: TGTGCCAGCAGACTTACAGGGGGCAAAAGTGAAAAACTGTTTTTT

D gene: .
J gene: TRBJ1-1
clone size: once
V gene: TRBV9
CDR3 protein: CASSVGWARGEAFF
CDR3 DNA: TGTGCCAGCAGCGTAGGGTGGGCCCGGGGTGAAGCTTTCTTT

D gene: .
J gene: TRBJ1-2
clone size: once
V gene: TRBV5-6
CDR3 protein: CASSLGGDGYTF
CDR3 DNA: TGTGCCAGCAGCTTGGGGGGGGATGGCTACACCTTC